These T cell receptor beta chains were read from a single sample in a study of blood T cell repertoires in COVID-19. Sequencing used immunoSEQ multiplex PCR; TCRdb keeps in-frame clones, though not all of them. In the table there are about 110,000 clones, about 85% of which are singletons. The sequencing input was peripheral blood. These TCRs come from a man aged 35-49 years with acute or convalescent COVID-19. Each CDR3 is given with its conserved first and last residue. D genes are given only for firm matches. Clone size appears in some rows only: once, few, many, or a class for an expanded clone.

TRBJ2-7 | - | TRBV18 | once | CASSPIIRGSYEQYF | TGTGCCAGCTCGCCAATAATCAGGGGATCCTACGAGCAGTACTTC
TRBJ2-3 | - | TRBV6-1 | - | CASSEVSGGGDTQYF | TGTGCCAGCAGTGAAGTAAGCGGAGGAGGGGATACGCAGTATTTT
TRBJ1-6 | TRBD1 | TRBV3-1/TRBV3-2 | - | CASSRTGGDSPLHF | TGTGCCAGCAGCCGGACAGGGGGCGATTCACCCCTCCACTTT
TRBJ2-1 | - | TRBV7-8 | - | CASSPNRQVEQFF | TGTGCCAGCAGCCCGAACCGACAGGTTGAGCAGTTCTTC
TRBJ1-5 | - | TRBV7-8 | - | CASSLAGGGNQPQHF | TGTGCCAGCAGCTTAGCAGGGGGGGGTAATCAGCCCCAGCATTTT
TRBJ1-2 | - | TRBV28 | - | CASSWGGAGGYTF | TGTGCCAGCAGTTGGGGAGGGGCTGGGGGCTACACCTTC
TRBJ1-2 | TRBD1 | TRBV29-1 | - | CSVVKGALGYTF | TGCAGCGTTGTAAAGGGGGCTTTGGGCTACACCTTC
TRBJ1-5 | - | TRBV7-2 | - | CASSFQGTSSNQPQHF | TGTGCCAGCAGCTTTCAGGGGACCTCTAGCAATCAGCCCCAGCATTTT
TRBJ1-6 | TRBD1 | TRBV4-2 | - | CASSQDRRTGVYNSPLHF | TGTGCCAGCAGCCAAGATAGGAGGACAGGAGTTTATAATTCACCCCTCCACTTT
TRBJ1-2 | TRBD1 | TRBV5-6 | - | CASSLRGQVGLLNYGYTF | TGTGCCAGCAGCTTGAGGGGACAGGTGGGGCTTCTAAACTATGGCTACACCTTC
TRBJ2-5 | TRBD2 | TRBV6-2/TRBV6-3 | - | CASSTPGLAGGFQETQYF | TGTGCCAGCAGCACACCGGGACTAGCGGGGGGCTTCCAAGAGACCCAGTACTTC
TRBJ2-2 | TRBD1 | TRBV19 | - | CASSTRGRRFGELFF | TGTGCCAGTAGTACTAGGGGGCGCCGGTTCGGGGAGCTGTTTTTT
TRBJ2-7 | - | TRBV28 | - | CASTRLGVYEQYF | TGTGCCAGCACCCGCCTTGGAGTCTACGAGCAGTACTTC
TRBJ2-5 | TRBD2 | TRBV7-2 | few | CASSLGLRAGVAQYF | TGTGCCAGCAGCTTAGGTTTGAGGGCGGGGGTGGCCCAGTACTTC
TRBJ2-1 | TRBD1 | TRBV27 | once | CASSLSLFDRADYNEQFF | TGTGCCAGCAGTTTATCGTTATTCGACAGGGCTGACTACAATGAGCAGTTCTTC
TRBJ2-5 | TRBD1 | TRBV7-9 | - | CASIMDRGETQYF | TGTGCCAGCATCATGGACAGGGGCGAGACCCAGTACTTC
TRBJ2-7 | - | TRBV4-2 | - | CASSLEAEGYEQYF | TGTGCCAGCAGCCTCGAAGCGGAAGGTTACGAGCAGTACTTC
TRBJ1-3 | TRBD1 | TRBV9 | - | CASSSSGTAFSGNTIYF | TGTGCCAGCAGCTCCTCCGGGACAGCCTTCTCTGGAAACACCATATATTTT
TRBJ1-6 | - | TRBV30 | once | CAWSPRGSPLHF | TGTGCCTGGAGCCCCCGAGGGTCACCCCTCCACTTT
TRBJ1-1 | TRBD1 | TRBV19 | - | CASSGGQGAQTEAFF | TGTGCCAGTTCCGGGGGACAGGGGGCGCAGACTGAAGCTTTCTTT
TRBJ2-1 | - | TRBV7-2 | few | CASSWQSYNEQFF | TGTGCCAGCAGCTGGCAAAGTTACAATGAGCAGTTCTTC
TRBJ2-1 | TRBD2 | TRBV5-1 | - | CASSARGAPYNEQFF | TGCGCCAGCAGCGCGCGGGGGGCACCCTACAATGAGCAGTTCTTC
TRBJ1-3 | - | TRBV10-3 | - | CASTFDSGNTIYF | TGTGCCAGCACATTCGACTCTGGAAACACCATATATTTT
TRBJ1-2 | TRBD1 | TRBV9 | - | CASSRTWQGDGYTF | TGTGCCAGCAGCCGAACCTGGCAGGGGGATGGCTACACCTTC
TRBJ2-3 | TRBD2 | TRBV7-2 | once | CASRVSGGIRTDTQYF | TGTGCCAGCAGGGTTAGCGGGGGCATTCGCACAGATACGCAGTATTTT
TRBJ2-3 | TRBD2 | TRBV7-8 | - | CASSLLVPASGSDTQYF | TGTGCCAGCAGCTTATTGGTGCCGGCTAGCGGTTCAGATACGCAGTATTTT
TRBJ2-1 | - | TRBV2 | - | CASRTRAEQFF | TGTGCCAGCAGGACTAGGGCTGAGCAGTTCTTC
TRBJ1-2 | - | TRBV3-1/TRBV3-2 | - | CASSQANPRRDGYTF | TGTGCCAGCAGCCAAGCAAACCCTCGGAGGGATGGCTACACCTTC
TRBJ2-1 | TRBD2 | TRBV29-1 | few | CSGSGGYNEQFF | TGCAGCGGTAGCGGGGGGTACAATGAGCAGTTCTTC
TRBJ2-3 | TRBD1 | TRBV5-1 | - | CASSLTGGSDTQYF | TGCGCCAGCAGCTTGACAGGGGGCTCGGATACGCAGTATTTT
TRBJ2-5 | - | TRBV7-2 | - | CASSLDTRGTQYF | TGTGCCAGCAGCTTAGACACACGTGGGACCCAGTACTTC
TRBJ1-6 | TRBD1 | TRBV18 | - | CASSRDRENSPLHF | TGTGCCAGCTCACGGGACAGGGAGAATTCACCCCTCCACTTT
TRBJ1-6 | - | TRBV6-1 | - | CASSEWAFSPLHF | TGTGCCAGCAGTGAATGGGCATTTTCACCCCTCCACTTT